What follows is one T cell receptor beta chain and its context. The target antigen is unknown. Deletions cut 0 bases from V and 0 bases from J, with 12 bases between. The CDR3 covers 16 residues. CDR1 is SGDLS, CDR2 YYNGEE, per germline. Libraries were prepared by immunoSEQ multiplex PCR; TCRdb keeps only in-frame clonotypes and omits some of them. The sample consists of over 25,000 clones, roughly 91% of them appearing once. The source of the sample is a study of T cells in localized non-small cell lung cancer. Study-wide results and caveats: Uninvolved adjacent lung had more T cell clonality than any other tissue, topping tumor. Owing to sequencing of a solitary tumor region, heterogeneity cannot be discounted.

The chain employs TRBV9 and TRBJ2-5, with D perhaps TRBD1 (5 bases). This sample comprised peripheral blood, obtained before any cancer treatment. The source is a woman aged 35 to 70 with stage I lung adenocarcinoma. The CDR3 loop is CASSVGGNAYQETQYF. The CDR3 DNA reads TGTGCCAGCAGCGTAGGGGGCAACGCGTACCAAGAGACCCAGTACTTC.